The sequence of this T cell receptor beta chain was determined in a study of metastatic and nonmetastatic thyroid tumors. V shed 4 bases and J 7 bases; nucleotides not matched to a gene: 8. CDR1 and CDR2 (germline): PRHDT, FYEKMQ (reference sequence). CDR3 length: 14 residues. Original processing methods: Across clinicopathological groups, CDR3 differences served as the basis for building a distant-metastasis classifier for papillary thyroid cancer. TCRdb re-called the PCR reads through MiXCR. The V and J calls were determined by TCRdb, not by the authors. The profile shows 20,000 to 25,000 clones, about 15% of them singletons. There were no patients who had received any treatment before thyroid surgery. There are many counts of this clone. This may stem from a read error, because a much larger clone lies one nucleotide away.

The J gene is TRBJ2-3, the V gene TRBV13; TRBD2 agrees at 7 bases. The sequencing input was tumor tissue. The receptor's source is a female donor with papillary thyroid cancer or a benign thyroid nodule (not recorded which). Some clones in this sample may be carry-over from other donors' samples. CDR3 protein: CASSSSGETNTQYF. The CDR3 bases are TGTGCCAGCAGCTCGAGCGGGGAGACAAATACGCAGTATTTT.